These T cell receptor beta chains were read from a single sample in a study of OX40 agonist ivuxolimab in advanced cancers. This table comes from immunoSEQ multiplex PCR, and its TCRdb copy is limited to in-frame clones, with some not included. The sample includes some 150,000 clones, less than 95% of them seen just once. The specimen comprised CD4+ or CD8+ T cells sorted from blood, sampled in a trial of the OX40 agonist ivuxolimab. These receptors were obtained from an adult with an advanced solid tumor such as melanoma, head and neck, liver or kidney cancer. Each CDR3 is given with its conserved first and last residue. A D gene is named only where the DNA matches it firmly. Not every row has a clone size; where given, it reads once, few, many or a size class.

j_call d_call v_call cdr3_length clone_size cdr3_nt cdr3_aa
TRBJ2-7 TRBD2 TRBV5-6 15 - TGTGCCAGCAGCTTGAGTCCGGGGGGATCCTACGAGCAGTACTTC CASSLSPGGSYEQYF
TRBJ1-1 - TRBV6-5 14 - TGTGCCAGTAGTTGGCAGGCGTTGAACACTGAAGCTTTCTTT CASSWQALNTEAFF
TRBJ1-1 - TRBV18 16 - TGTGCCAGCTCACCGCAACCGGGACAAACTAACACTGAAGCTTTCTTT CASSPQPGQTNTEAFF
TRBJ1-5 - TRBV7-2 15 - TGTGCCAGCAAAGTATCGACAGACATCAATCAGCCCCAGCATTTT CASKVSTDINQPQHF
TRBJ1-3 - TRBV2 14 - TGTGCCAGCAGTTCCCACGTCTCTGGAAACACCATATATTTT CASSSHVSGNTIYF
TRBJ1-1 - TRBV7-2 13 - TGTGCCAGCAGCTTAACGCGAGGCGCTGAAGCTTTTTTT CASSLTRGAEAFF
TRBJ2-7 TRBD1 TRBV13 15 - TGTGCCAGCAGCTTATTTGGACAGGGGACCTACGAGCAGTACTTC CASSLFGQGTYEQYF
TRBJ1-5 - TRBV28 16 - TGTGCCAGCAGTCCCCCTCCCCAGGGAGGCTCTCAGCCCCAGCATTTT CASSPPPQGGSQPQHF
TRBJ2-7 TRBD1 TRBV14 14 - TGTGCCAGCAGCACGGGACAGGTCTACTACGAGCAGTACTTC CASSTGQVYYEQYF
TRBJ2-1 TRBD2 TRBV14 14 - TGTGCCAGCAGCCACTCTAGCGGGAGAAATGAGCAGTTCTTC CASSHSSGRNEQFF
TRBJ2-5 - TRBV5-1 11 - TGCGCCAGCAGCATCCAAGAGACCCAGTACTTC CASSIQETQYF
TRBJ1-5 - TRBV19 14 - TGTGCCAGTAGTCCCAACAGGGTTGGTCAGCCCCAGCATTTT CASSPNRVGQPQHF
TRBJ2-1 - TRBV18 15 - TGTGCCAGCTCACCACCCCCGACGGGCACCGATGAGCAGTTCTTC CASSPPPTGTDEQFF
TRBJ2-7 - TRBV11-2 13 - TGTGCCAGCAGCTTAAGTCTCCCCTACGAGCAGTACTTC CASSLSLPYEQYF
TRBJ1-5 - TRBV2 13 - TGTGCCAGCAGTGAATTCGATAGAGGGCCCCAGCATTTT CASSEFDRGPQHF
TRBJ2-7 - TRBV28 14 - TGTGCCAGCAGTTTAAGTCAGGGCAGGTACGAGCAGTACTTC CASSLSQGRYEQYF
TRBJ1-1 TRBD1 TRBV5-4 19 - TGTGCCAGCCCACGACCCGGGACAGGGGGCGATCCTATGAACACTGAAGCTTTCTTT CASPRPGTGGDPMNTEAFF
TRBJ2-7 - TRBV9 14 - TGTGCCAGCAGCGTTGCGGGACTTAACTACGAGCAGTACTTC CASSVAGLNYEQYF
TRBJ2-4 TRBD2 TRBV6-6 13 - TGTGCCAGCTTAGTAGCGGGAGGAAACATTCAGTACTTC CASLVAGGNIQYF
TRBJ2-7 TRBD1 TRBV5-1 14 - TGCGCCAGCAACCCGGGACAGGGGATTTACGAGCAGTACTTC CASNPGQGIYEQYF
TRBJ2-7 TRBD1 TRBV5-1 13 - TGCGCCAGCAGCGGGACAGGGACCTACGAGCAGTACTTC CASSGTGTYEQYF
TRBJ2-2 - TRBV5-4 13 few TGTGCCAGCAGCTTGGGGGGGCCCGGGGAGCTGTTTTTT CASSLGGPGELFF
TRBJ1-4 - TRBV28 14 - TGTGCCAGCAAGGGGTGGGACCCTAATGAAAAACTGTTTTTT CASKGWDPNEKLFF
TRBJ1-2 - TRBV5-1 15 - TGCGCCAGCAGCTTGGTCGATGAGGGCTCCTATGGCTACACCTTC CASSLVDEGSYGYTF
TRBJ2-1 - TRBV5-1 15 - TGCGCCAGCAGCTTGGGCGCGAGCTCCTACAATGAGCAGTTCTTC CASSLGASSYNEQFF
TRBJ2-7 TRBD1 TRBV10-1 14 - TGCGCCAGCAGTGAGTCCGGGACAGCCTACGAGCAGTACTTC CASSESGTAYEQYF
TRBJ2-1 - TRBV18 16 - TGTGCCAGCTCAGCTACGAAAAATCCGTTTTACAATGAGCAGTTCTTC CASSATKNPFYNEQFF
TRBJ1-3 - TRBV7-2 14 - TGTGCCAGCAGCCCTACCGGCTCTGGAAACACCATATATTTT CASSPTGSGNTIYF
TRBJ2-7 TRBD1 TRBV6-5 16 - TGTGCCAGCAGTTACTCAGGGACAGCAGTATCCTACGAGCAGTACTTC CASSYSGTAVSYEQYF
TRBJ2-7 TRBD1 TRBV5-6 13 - TGTGCCAGCAGCTCTCAACAGGGGCCTGTGCAGTACTTC CASSSQQGPVQYF
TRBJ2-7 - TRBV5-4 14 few TGTGCCAGCAGCTTGGCTCCCGACTCCTACGAGCAGTACTTC CASSLAPDSYEQYF
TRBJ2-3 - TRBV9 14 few TGTGCCAGCAGCGTAAACATACTCACAGATACGCAGTATTTT CASSVNILTDTQYF
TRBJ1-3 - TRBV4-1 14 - TGCGCCAGCAGCCCAGACAGCTCTGGAAACACCATATATTTT CASSPDSSGNTIYF
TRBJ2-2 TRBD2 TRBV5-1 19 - TGCGCCAGCAGCCTGAGATGGACTAGCGGAATCGCGAACACCGGGGAGCTGTTTTTT CASSLRWTSGIANTGELFF
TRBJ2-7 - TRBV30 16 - TGTGCCTGGAGTGTACTTGTCGGGTCACGCTCCTACGAGCAGTACTTC CAWSVLVGSRSYEQYF
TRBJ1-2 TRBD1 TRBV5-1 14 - TGCGCCAGCAGCTTGGCGGACAGGGCTTATGGCTACACCTTC CASSLADRAYGYTF
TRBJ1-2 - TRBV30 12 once TGTGCCTGGAGTGCTTCCCCTGGCGGCTACACCTTC CAWSASPGGYTF
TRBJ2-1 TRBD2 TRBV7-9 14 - TGTGCCACCCAACTAGCGGGAACTTACAATGAGCAGTTCTTC CATQLAGTYNEQFF
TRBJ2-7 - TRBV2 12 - TGTGCAGCAGGGGACTCCTTCTACGAGCAGTACTTC CAAGDSFYEQYF
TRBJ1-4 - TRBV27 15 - TGTGCCAGCAGTACACGGCCGGGGGGAAATGAAAAACTGTTTTTT CASSTRPGGNEKLFF
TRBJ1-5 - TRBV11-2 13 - TGTGCCAGCAGCTTAGAAGAGGGGTTGCCCCAGCATTTT CASSLEEGLPQHF
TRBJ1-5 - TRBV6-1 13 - TGTGCCAGCAGTAATAGGGCGGATCAGCCCCAGCATTTT CASSNRADQPQHF
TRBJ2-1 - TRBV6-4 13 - TGTGCCAGCAGTGTGGGACGGGGGACTGAGCAGTTCTTC CASSVGRGTEQFF
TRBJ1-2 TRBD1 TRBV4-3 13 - TGCGCCAGCAGCCAAGATCGGCAGGGGGCGATAACCTTC CASSQDRQGAITF
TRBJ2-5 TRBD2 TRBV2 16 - TGTGCCAGCGCCTCGGGGGCTAGCGGGCCCCAAGAGACCCAGTACTTC CASASGASGPQETQYF
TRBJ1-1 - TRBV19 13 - TGTGCCAGTAGTCCAGACAGATTTACTGAAGCTTTCTTT CASSPDRFTEAFF